This entry is about one T cell receptor (beta chain). What it binds is not known. The source of the sample is a study of blood T cells in healthy people across ages. Findings and caveats of the study: The study found more naive CD4+ cells and higher diversity in long-lived than aged donors. Lack of knowledge of donor CMV status possibly confounded expanded clonotype changes.

Germline V gene lookup returns CDR1 SGHRS and CDR2 YFSETQ. V shed 3 bases, J shed 1 base, and the junction held 15 bases outside the gene matches. The CDR3 is made up of 20 amino acids. Combining a sample-barcoded 5' primer with a J-beta primer mix, a second PCR ran for roughly 6 to 12 cycles. TCRdb processed the 5' RACE reads anew with MiXCR; each CDR3 protein has one entry. The data contain about 700,000 distinct CDR3 sequences, about 32% of them singletons. This chain links TRBV5-1 with TRBJ2-2; 10 positions agree with TRBD1. This clonotype was obtained from a woman at least 80 years old in good health. Material: blood. The CDR3 reads CASSSPSGTGDLMNTGELFF. The CDR3 DNA sequence: TGCGCCAGCAGCTCGCCTTCCGGGACAGGGGACCTAATGAACACCGGGGAGCTGTTTTTT.